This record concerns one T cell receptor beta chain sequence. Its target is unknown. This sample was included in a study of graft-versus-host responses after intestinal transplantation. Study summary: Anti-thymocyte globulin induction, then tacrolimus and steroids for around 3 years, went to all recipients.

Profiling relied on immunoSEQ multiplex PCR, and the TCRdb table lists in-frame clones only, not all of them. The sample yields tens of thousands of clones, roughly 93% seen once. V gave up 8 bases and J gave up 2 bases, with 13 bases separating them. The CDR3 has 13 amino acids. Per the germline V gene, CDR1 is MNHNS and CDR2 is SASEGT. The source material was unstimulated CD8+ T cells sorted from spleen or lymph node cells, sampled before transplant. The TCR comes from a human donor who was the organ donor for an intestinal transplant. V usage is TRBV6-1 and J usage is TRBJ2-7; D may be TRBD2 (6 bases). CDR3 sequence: CASGLPGAYEQYF. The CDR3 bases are TGTGCCAGCGGTTTACCGGGGGCCTACGAGCAGTACTTC.